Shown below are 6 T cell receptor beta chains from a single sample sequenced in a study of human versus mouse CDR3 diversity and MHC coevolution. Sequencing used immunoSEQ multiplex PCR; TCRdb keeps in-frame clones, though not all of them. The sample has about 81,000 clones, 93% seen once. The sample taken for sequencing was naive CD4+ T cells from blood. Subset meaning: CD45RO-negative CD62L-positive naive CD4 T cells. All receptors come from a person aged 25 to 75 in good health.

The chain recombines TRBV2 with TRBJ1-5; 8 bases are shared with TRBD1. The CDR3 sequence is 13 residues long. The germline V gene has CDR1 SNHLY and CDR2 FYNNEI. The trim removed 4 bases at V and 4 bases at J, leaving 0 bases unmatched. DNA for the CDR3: TGTGCCAGCAGTGGACAGGGGAATCAGCCCCAGCATTTT. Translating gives CASSGQGNQPQHF.

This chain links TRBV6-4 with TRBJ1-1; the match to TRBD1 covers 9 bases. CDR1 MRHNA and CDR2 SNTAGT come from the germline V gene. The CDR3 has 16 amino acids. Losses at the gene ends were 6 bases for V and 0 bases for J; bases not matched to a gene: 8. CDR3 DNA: TGTGCCAGCAGGCGACAGGGGGACGCTCTGAACACTGAAGCTTTCTTT. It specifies CASRRQGDALNTEAFF.

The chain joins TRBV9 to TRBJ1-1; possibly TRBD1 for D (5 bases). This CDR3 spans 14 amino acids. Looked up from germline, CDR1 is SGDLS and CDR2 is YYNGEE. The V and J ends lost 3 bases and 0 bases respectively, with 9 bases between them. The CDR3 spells CASSAGHLNTEAFF. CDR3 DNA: TGTGCCAGCAGCGCCGGACACCTGAACACTGAAGCTTTCTTT.

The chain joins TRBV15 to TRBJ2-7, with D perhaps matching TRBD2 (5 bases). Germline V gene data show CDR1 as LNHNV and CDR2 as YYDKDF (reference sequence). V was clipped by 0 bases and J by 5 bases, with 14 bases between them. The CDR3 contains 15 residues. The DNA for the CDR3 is TGTGCCACCAGCAGAGATCGGGGTCAGTTCCACGAGCAGTACTTC. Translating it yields CATSRDRGQFHEQYF.

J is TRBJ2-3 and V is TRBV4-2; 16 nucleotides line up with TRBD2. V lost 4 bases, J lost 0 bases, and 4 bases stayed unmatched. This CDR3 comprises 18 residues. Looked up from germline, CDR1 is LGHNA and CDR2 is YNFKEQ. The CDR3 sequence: CASSRGLAGGPSTDTQYF. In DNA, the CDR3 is TGTGCCAGCAGCCGGGGACTAGCGGGGGGGCCAAGCACAGATACGCAGTATTTT.

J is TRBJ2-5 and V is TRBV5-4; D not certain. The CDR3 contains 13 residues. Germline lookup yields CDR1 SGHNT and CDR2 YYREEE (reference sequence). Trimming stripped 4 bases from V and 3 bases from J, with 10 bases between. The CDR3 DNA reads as TGTGCCAGCAGCCGAGACTTTGAAGAGACCCAGTACTTC. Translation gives CASSRDFEETQYF.